A single sample is the source of the 14 T cell receptor beta chains below, sequenced in a study of lymphopenia after photon versus proton radiotherapy. Clones were read by immunoSEQ multiplex PCR, and TCRdb kept only the in-frame ones, dropping some. The sample lists 55,000 to 70,000 clones; approximately 90% were seen once. Specimen: peripheral blood, collected from a patient treated with photon-based radiotherapy. Receptors were obtained from a woman aged 65 to 85 with pancreatic cancer.

A few counts support this clone. The gene calls are TRBV28 and TRBJ2-3; no reliable D call. Trimming stripped 7 bases from V and 2 bases from J, with 10 bases between. CDR1 is MDHEN and CDR2 is SYDVKM in the germline V gene. The CDR3 is 13 residues long. DNA of the CDR3: TGTGCCAGCATCGGTAGCCTCACAGATACGCAGTATTTT. The encoded protein is CASIGSLTDTQYF.

This chain uses TRBV10-3 with TRBJ2-1; the D gene is possibly TRBD2 (5 bases). This CDR3 contains 12 residues. Germline CDR1 reads ENHRY; CDR2 reads SYGVKD. Trimming pared 8 bases from V and 7 bases from J, leaving 12 bases between. CDR3: CAISKLENEQFF. In DNA form, the CDR3 reads TGTGCCATCTCTAAACTAGAGAATGAGCAGTTCTTC.

The chain's CDR3 is CASTRDSANTGELFF. For the CDR3, the DNA is TGCGCCAGCACCCGGGACTCCGCGAACACCGGGGAGCTGTTTTTT. This chain links TRBV5-1 with TRBJ2-2, with D possibly TRBD2 on 6 matching bases. The CDR3 length is 15 residues. The germline CDR1 and CDR2 sequences are SGHRS and YFSETQ. V dropped 6 bases and J dropped 0 bases, with 12 bases sitting between them.

The V call is TRBV6-6, the J call TRBJ2-7; D ambiguous. V lost 4 bases to trimming and J lost 7 bases, with 17 bases between them. Looked up from germline, CDR1 is MNHNY and CDR2 is SVGAGI (reference sequence). The length of the CDR3 is 14 residues. The CDR3 sequence: CASSSGPRTPEQYF. CDR3 coding DNA: TGTGCCAGCAGTTCTGGGCCCCGAACCCCTGAGCAGTACTTC.

Only one count was recorded for this clone. This rearrangement joins TRBV28 to TRBJ2-1; TRBD2 agrees at 8 bases. Germline loops: CDR1 MDHEN, CDR2 SYDVKM. The CDR3 is 15 amino acids. The trim removed 2 bases at V and 2 bases at J, leaving 2 bases unmatched. The CDR3 region is CASSLAGGAYNEQFF. CDR3 nucleotides: TGTGCCAGCAGTTTAGCGGGAGGCGCCTACAATGAGCAGTTCTTC.

The genes are TRBV28 and TRBJ1-5, with no clear D. Looked up from germline, CDR1 is MDHEN and CDR2 is SYDVKM. CDR3 length: 12 residues. The V end was cut by 5 bases, the J end by 6 bases, with 8 bases between. The chain's CDR3 is CASSMQVQPQHF. CDR3 bases: TGTGCCAGCAGTATGCAAGTTCAGCCCCAGCATTTT.

V gene TRBV9 combines with J gene TRBJ1-1; weak D call: TRBD1 (5 bases). Germline V CDR1 and CDR2: SGDLS, YYNGEE. The germline V and J ends were trimmed by 2 bases and 10 bases, with 18 bases remaining between them. CDR3 length equals 14 residues. CDR3 in DNA: TGTGCCAGCAGCGTTCCCGGGGACGGGAGCGCAGCTTTCTTT. This gives the protein CASSVPGDGSAAFF. Full variable domain (rest looked up from reference TRBV9 and TRBJ1-1): DSGVTQTPKHLITATGQRVTLRCSPRSGDLSVYWYQQSLDQGLQFLIQYYNGEERAKGNILERFSAQQFPDLHSELNLSSLELGDSALYFCASSVPGDGSAAFFGQGTRLTVV.

This chain links TRBV18 with TRBJ2-3; perhaps TRBD1 as D (6 bases). This CDR3 is built from 13 residues. Germline CDR1 reads KGHSH; CDR2 reads LQKENI. V lost 6 bases and J lost 4, with 11 bases in between. The CDR3, as DNA: TGTGCCAGCTCCACCGAGGGGGCAGATACGCAGTATTTT. Its protein product is CASSTEGADTQYF.

This clone showed up just once. The chain employs TRBV18 and TRBJ2-2, with D tentatively TRBD2 (5 bases). Looked up from germline, CDR1 is KGHSH and CDR2 is LQKENI. The CDR3 spans 15 residues. Trimming removed 6 bases from V and 4 bases from J, with 15 bases in between. The DNA of the CDR3 is TGTGCCAGCTCGCCCGGGTCGGCGGGCACCGGGGAGCTGTTTTTT. Protein: CASSPGSAGTGELFF.

J is TRBJ2-5 and V is TRBV28; TRBD2 agrees at 11 bases. Germline CDR1 is MDHEN and CDR2 is SYDVKM. J gave up 9 bases and V 10 bases, and 13 bases lay outside the gene matches. This CDR3 comprises 14 residues. The CDR3 loop is CATAFGNSGRAQYF. As DNA, the CDR3 is TGTGCCACCGCGTTTGGGAATAGCGGGAGGGCCCAGTACTTC. The whole variable domain, remainder taken from reference TRBV28 and TRBJ2-5, is DVKVTQSSRYLVKRTGEKVFLECVQDMDHENMFWYRQDPGLGLRLIYFSYDVKMKEKGDIPEGYSVSREKKERFSLILESASTNQTSMYLCATAFGNSGRAQYFGPGTRLLVL.

The CDR3 is CASSLGDRGNEQFF. CDR3 DNA sequence: TGTGCCAGCAGTTTAGGGGACAGGGGCAATGAGCAGTTCTTC. The V call is TRBV27, the J call TRBJ2-1; 10 bases align to TRBD1. V shed 2 bases and J 6 bases; nucleotides not matched to a gene: 1. Germline CDR1 reads MNHEY; CDR2 reads SMNVEV (reference sequence). There are 14 residues in the CDR3.

V gene TRBV28 combines with J gene TRBJ1-5; possible D gene TRBD1, 5 bases. V lost 4 bases, J lost 7 bases, and 8 bases lay in between. CDR1 is MDHEN, CDR2 SYDVKM, per germline. This CDR3 is built from 12 residues. Written as DNA, the CDR3 is TGTGCCAGCAGTTCACGACAGCAGCCCCAGCATTTT. This codes for CASSSRQQPQHF.

V and J are TRBV2 and TRBJ1-5; D perhaps matches TRBD1 (6 bases). V lost 8 bases to trimming and J lost 7 bases, with 21 bases between them. The CDR3 extends over 15 amino acids. From germline, CDR1 is SNHLY and CDR2 FYNNEI. CDR3 bases: TGTGCCAGCCATGACGGTAGACAGGTGAGGCAGCCCCAGCATTTT. Protein sequence: CASHDGRQVRQPQHF.

The chain employs TRBV6-1 and TRBJ1-1; D is unclear. V lost 6 bases to trimming and J lost 4 bases, with 15 bases between them. The CDR3 covers 14 residues. Germline V gives CDR1 MNHNS, CDR2 SASEGT. For the CDR3, the DNA is TGTGCCAGCAGGCCTCAGAATTTGGGCACTGAAGCTTTCTTT. It translates to CASRPQNLGTEAFF.